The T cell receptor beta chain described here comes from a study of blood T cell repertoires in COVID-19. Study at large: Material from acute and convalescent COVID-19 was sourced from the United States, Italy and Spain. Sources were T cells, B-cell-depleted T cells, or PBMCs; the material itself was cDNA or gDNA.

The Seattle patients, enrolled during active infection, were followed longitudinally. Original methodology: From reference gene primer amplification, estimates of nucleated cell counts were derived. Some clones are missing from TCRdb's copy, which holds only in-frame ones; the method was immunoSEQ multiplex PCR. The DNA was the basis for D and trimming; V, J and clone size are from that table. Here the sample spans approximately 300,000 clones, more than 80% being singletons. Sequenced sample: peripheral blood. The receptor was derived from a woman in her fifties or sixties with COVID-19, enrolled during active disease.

DNA of the CDR3: TGCGCCAGCAGCCAACCGGGACAGGGGTCCTACGAGCAGTACTTC. Its protein is CASSQPGQGSYEQYF. The rearrangement uses TRBV4-1 and TRBJ2-7; 10 positions match TRBD1. CDR3 length equals 15 residues. In germline, CDR1 is MGHRA, CDR2 YSYEKL. J gave up 1 base and V 2 bases, and 2 bases lay outside the gene matches.